The clone carrying this TCR beta chain was detected only a few times. Its antigen is as yet unknown. This sample is drawn from a study of vaccination and CD4 T cells after COVID-19. Noted time point: late sampling 161 to 241 days after vaccination in a few convalescent patients. Treatment defined: roughly nine-day PBMC culture with coronavirus spike peptide pools or control peptides (ViraFEST assay). ViraFEST used peptide pools to expand antigen-specific T cells before TCR sequencing. Dates of PCR positivity, March to December 2020, preceded the US Alpha, Beta and Delta variants. Study-level points and caveats: The authors identified 304 of 307 vaccine-specific clones in convalescent patients as spike mono-reactive.

CD4+ T cells that had been cultured provided DNA sequenced with the Oncomine TCR Beta short-read assay. The authors extracted genomic DNA from cultured CD4+ T cells. One entry per CDR3 protein, called by TCRdb with MiXCR from the PCR reads. This sample has under 30,000 distinct CDR3 sequences, with about 35% found just once. The clonotype comes from a human donor who had recovered from COVID-19. The sequenced sample was CD4+ T cells from blood, cultured in vitro, obtained about 7 months after SARS-CoV-2 vaccination.

The CDR3 is CASSTGLAGGDNEQFF. The CDR3 bases are TGTGCCAGTAGTACGGGACTAGCGGGAGGTGACAATGAGCAGTTCTTC. V and J are TRBV19 and TRBJ2-1; TRBD2 aligns across 15 bases. V lost 4 bases to trimming and J lost 5 bases; unmatched junction nucleotides: 3. The CDR3 contains 16 residues. The germline CDR1 and CDR2 sequences are LNHDA and SQIVND (reference sequence).